These T cell receptor beta chains were read from a single sample in a study of cytomegalovirus exposure and HLA in healthy donors. The assay was immunoSEQ multiplex PCR, and TCRdb's table has in-frame clones only and misses some. The table has about 150,000 clones, around 72% seen once. The specimen was PBMCs. Receptors were obtained from a woman between 45 and 65 years old in good health and CMV-seropositive. CDR3s include the opening cysteine and the closing phenylalanine or tryptophan. D genes are given only for firm matches. A clone size is listed for some rows: how often the clone was seen (once, few, many), or a class if it is expanded.

d_gene | j_gene | v_gene | abundance | CDR3nt | CDR3aa
TRBD2 | TRBJ2-1 | TRBV7-2 | . | TGTGCCAGCAGCTCCATTCTAGCGGGAGGGACCTACAATGAGCAGTTCTTC | CASSSILAGGTYNEQFF
TRBD1 | TRBJ2-7 | TRBV7-8 | . | TGTGCCAGCAGCCCCCGACAGGGTGTAAGGTACGAGCAGTACTTC | CASSPRQGVRYEQYF
TRBD1 | TRBJ2-7 | TRBV11-3 | . | TGTGCCAGCAGCTTCTCGACAGGGCCCGAGCAGTACTTC | CASSFSTGPEQYF
TRBD1 | TRBJ2-1 | TRBV19 | . | TGTGCCAGTAGTATGATTCGGACAGGGGGTAATGAGCAGTTCTTC | CASSMIRTGGNEQFF
TRBD2 | TRBJ2-7 | TRBV7-2 | once | TGTGCCAGCAGCCAAAGGACGGGAGGGCCAGAGATCCACGAGCAGTACTTC | CASSQRTGGPEIHEQYF
TRBD2 | TRBJ2-7 | TRBV27 | . | TGTGCCAGCAGTTTAGCCTTCCTAGCGGGGTTCTACGAGCAGTACTTC | CASSLAFLAGFYEQYF
TRBD1 | TRBJ2-7 | TRBV27 | . | TGTGCCAGCAGTCCCGACAGGGTCCACGAGCAGTACTTC | CASSPDRVHEQYF
TRBD2 | TRBJ2-7 | TRBV19 | . | TGTGCCAGTAGTAGGACCTGGGGGGGGACCTACGAGCAGTACTTC | CASSRTWGGTYEQYF
. | TRBJ1-1 | TRBV27 | few | TGTGCCAGCAGTTCCGCCTACGGGGCTTTCTTT | CASSSAYGAFF
. | TRBJ1-2 | TRBV6-5 | . | TGTGCCAGCAGTTACTCGAGAGGGGGTTTCTATGGCTACACCTTC | CASSYSRGGFYGYTF
. | TRBJ2-4 | TRBV15 | . | TGTGCCACCAGCAGAGAAGGTCGGGGGTCGGCCATTCAGTACTTC | CATSREGRGSAIQYF
. | TRBJ1-3 | TRBV29-1 | . | TGCAGCGTTGGAACAGCCTACTCTGGAAACACCATATATTTT | CSVGTAYSGNTIYF
. | TRBJ1-1 | TRBV18 | once | TGTGCCAGCTCACCAAACAGGGCCACTGAAGCTTTCTTT | CASSPNRATEAFF
. | TRBJ1-2 | TRBV28 | . | TGTGCCACCAGTCGGGAAAGGTATGGCTACACCTTC | CATSRERYGYTF
. | TRBJ2-6 | TRBV27 | . | TGTGCCAGCAGTTTCGGAAAGCCATCTGGGGCCAACGGCCTGACTTTC | CASSFGKPSGANGLTF
TRBD1 | TRBJ2-5 | TRBV5-4 | . | TGTGCCAGCAGCCTGGACAGGGGGTGGGTAAACCAAGAGACCCAGTACTTC | CASSLDRGWVNQETQYF
TRBD2 | TRBJ2-1 | TRBV7-9 | . | TGTGCCAGCACTCCGGGACTAGCGGTAAATGAGCAGTTCTTC | CASTPGLAVNEQFF
TRBD1 | TRBJ2-3 | TRBV4-3 | . | TGCGCCAGCAGCCTCCGTCCCGGGACAGGGGATACGCAGTATTTT | CASSLRPGTGDTQYF
. | TRBJ1-3 | TRBV5-1 | . | TGCGCCAGCGGACCGGACAGTATCAGCTCTGGAAACACCATATATTTT | CASGPDSISSGNTIYF
. | TRBJ2-2 | TRBV5-4 | . | TGTGCCAGCAGCTTGGAGGCCCGCCGGGAAGGGGAGCTGTTTTTT | CASSLEARREGELFF
TRBD1 | TRBJ1-1 | TRBV5-5 | . | TGTGCCAGCAGTGTAGGGGGCGAGACTGAAGCTTTCTTT | CASSVGGETEAFF
TRBD2 | TRBJ2-3 | TRBV7-8 | . | TGTGCCAGCAGCCTTGGATTGGGGGGGATCAAAGCGGATACGCAGTATTTT | CASSLGLGGIKADTQYF
. | TRBJ1-5 | TRBV30 | . | TGTGCCTGGAGTGTGGGGCCTATTGAGCCCCAGCATTTT | CAWSVGPIEPQHF
. | TRBJ1-1 | TRBV5-1 | few | TGCGCCAGCAGCTTGGGGTCGGGAACGAACACTGAAGCTTTCTTT | CASSLGSGTNTEAFF
TRBD2 | TRBJ2-1 | TRBV6-6 | few | TGTGCCAGCAGACCCCCAGTGCTAGCGGGAGTGGATGAGCAGTTCTTC | CASRPPVLAGVDEQFF
. | TRBJ1-1 | TRBV20-1 | . | TGCAGTGGCCGGCGGTCATCTGAAGCTTTCTTT | CSGRRSSEAFF
TRBD2 | TRBJ2-1 | TRBV30 | few | TGTGCCTGGAGTGTAGGGCTAGCGGGGGCTGAGCAGTTCTTC | CAWSVGLAGAEQFF
. | TRBJ1-3 | TRBV2 | once | TGTGCCAGCAGTCCCTCCCTGGGCAGGGCTGGAAACACCATATATTTT | CASSPSLGRAGNTIYF
TRBD1 | TRBJ1-3 | TRBV10-3 | . | TGTGCCATCAGCCCGGACAGGGTACCTGGAAACACCATATATTTT | CAISPDRVPGNTIYF
. | TRBJ2-3 | TRBV5-4 | . | TGTGCCAGCAGCTCTCCCTCGAGTACAGATACGCAGTATTTT | CASSSPSSTDTQYF
TRBD1 | TRBJ2-2 | TRBV5-1 | . | TGCGCCAGCAGCTTTACAGGGGATCCCGGGGAGCTGTTTTTT | CASSFTGDPGELFF
TRBD1 | TRBJ2-6 | TRBV5-1 | few | TGCGCCAGCAGCCGGACAGGGGGCTCTGGGGCCAACGTCCTGACTTTC | CASSRTGGSGANVLTF
. | TRBJ1-1 | TRBV11-3 | . | TGTGCCAGCAGCCAACTACGGGGGGCCACTGAAGCTTTCTTT | CASSQLRGATEAFF
TRBD1 | TRBJ1-1 | TRBV18 | . | TGTGCCAGCTCACCCCGACAGGGGGAGGTCTCTGAAGCTTTCTTT | CASSPRQGEVSEAFF
TRBD1 | TRBJ1-2 | TRBV19 | . | TGTGCCAGTAGAGAGACCGGACAGGGAACCTATGGCTACACCTTC | CASRETGQGTYGYTF
. | TRBJ2-7 | TRBV5-1 | . | TGCGCCAGCAGCCCTACGGGCGGGTACACCTACGAGCAGTACTTC | CASSPTGGYTYEQYF
TRBD1 | TRBJ2-2 | TRBV6-1 | . | TGTGCCAGCAGTGAAATCTGGACAGGGGGCGGGGAGCTGTTTTTT | CASSEIWTGGGELFF
TRBD1 | TRBJ1-2 | TRBV5-1 | . | TGCGCCAGCAGCTCTCCTGACAGGGCGGGCGGCTACACCTTC | CASSSPDRAGGYTF
TRBD2 | TRBJ2-3 | TRBV28 | . | TGTGCCAGCAGGGGGGGACTAGTAGTAGATACGCAGTATTTT | CASRGGLVVDTQYF
TRBD1 | TRBJ1-2 | TRBV2 | . | TGTGCCAGTCAAGGGGGCGCCTATGGCTACACCTTC | CASQGGAYGYTF
TRBD1 | TRBJ2-7 | TRBV30 | once | TGTGCCTGGAGGGCGGGACAGGGTTACCACGAGCAGTACTTC | CAWRAGQGYHEQYF
. | TRBJ1-3 | TRBV7-3 | . | TGTGCCAGCAGCTTAACTATAGACTTGACAGTCGAATTGGTAAGCTACCTCTCTGGAAACACCATATATTTT | CASSLTIDLTVELVSYLSGNTIYF
TRBD2 | TRBJ2-7 | TRBV9 | . | TGTGCCAGCAGTGGGGATAGCGGGGGATCCTACGAGCAGTACTTC | CASSGDSGGSYEQYF
TRBD1 | TRBJ2-6 | TRBV7-2 | . | TGTGCCAGCGTGGGACAGGGACTGTCTGGGGCCAACGTCCTGACTTTC | CASVGQGLSGANVLTF
. | TRBJ1-2 | TRBV4-1 | few | TGCGCCAGCAGCCAAGATCCAGGAATCGTCTATGGCTACACCTTC | CASSQDPGIVYGYTF
. | TRBJ2-5 | TRBV27 | . | TGTGCCAGCAGCAGACAGGTGCAAGAGACCCAGTACTTC | CASSRQVQETQYF
TRBD1 | TRBJ2-6 | TRBV4-3 | . | TGCGCCAGCAGCCCCGCGGGACAGGGTTTAGGGGGGGCCAACGGCCTGACTTTC | CASSPAGQGLGGANGLTF
. | TRBJ1-1 | TRBV27 | . | TGTGCCAGCAGTTTATCTAGGGGGAACACTGAAGCTTTCTTT | CASSLSRGNTEAFF
TRBD1 | TRBJ2-2 | TRBV7-3 | . | TGTGCCAGCAGCGACAGGGGCACCGGGGAGCTGTTTTTT | CASSDRGTGELFF
TRBD1 | TRBJ1-2 | TRBV6-5 | . | TGTGCCAGCAGTACGGACAGGGGGCAGGTTGGCTACACCTTC | CASSTDRGQVGYTF
TRBD1 | TRBJ1-2 | TRBV6-1 | . | TGTGCCAGCAGTGAAGGGACAGGCTATGGCTACACCTTC | CASSEGTGYGYTF
. | TRBJ1-3 | TRBV28 | . | TGTGCCAGCAGTTTATTAGCCGACTCTGGAAACACCATATATTTT | CASSLLADSGNTIYF